A selection of T cell receptor beta chains follows, all from one sample in a study of cytomegalovirus exposure and HLA in healthy donors. Sequenced by immunoSEQ multiplex PCR; TCRdb stores in-frame clones only, minus some. The sample has roughly 36,000 clones, roughly 80% seen once. Material for sequencing was PBMCs. These receptors came from a male donor in good health and CMV-seronegative. Both conserved end residues are part of each CDR3. The D gene is left open where the match is weak. For some rows the clone size is stated as once, few or many, or as a class when expanded; others skip it.

NA	TRBV29-1	TRBJ2-1	NA	TGCAGCGTTGAACGCTACAATGAGCAGTTCTTC	CSVERYNEQFF
NA	TRBV5-1	TRBJ1-6	TRBD1	TGCGCCAGCAGCTTGGAGGGGACAGGAGGATCACCCCTCCACTTT	CASSLEGTGGSPLHF
NA	TRBV6-6	TRBJ1-3	NA	TGTGCCAGCAGCGGGGGGACCGCAAGAAACACCATATATTTT	CASSGGTARNTIYF
NA	TRBV7-2	TRBJ1-1	NA	TGTGCCAGCAGCCCTAGCTGGAATAGACAAGCTTTCTTT	CASSPSWNRQAFF
few	TRBV5-1	TRBJ2-7	TRBD2	TGCGCCAGCAGCTTGGCCCTAGGGCTAGCGGGAGCGGGAGAGCAGTACTTC	CASSLALGLAGAGEQYF
NA	TRBV4-1	TRBJ1-2	TRBD1	TGCGCCAGCAGCCAATCTTCGACAGGGCTGGTCTATGGCTACACCTTC	CASSQSSTGLVYGYTF
NA	TRBV5-1	TRBJ1-1	TRBD1	TGCGCCAGCAGCGTCGGGACAGGGAACACTGAAGCTTTCTTT	CASSVGTGNTEAFF
once	TRBV7-9	TRBJ2-2	NA	TGTGCCAGCAGCTTAGTACAGGGCCCCGGGGAGCTGTTTTTT	CASSLVQGPGELFF
NA	TRBV5-1	TRBJ1-1	NA	TGCGCCAGCAGCTTGCCACTTATGAACACTGAAGCTTTCTTT	CASSLPLMNTEAFF
NA	TRBV4-1	TRBJ1-2	TRBD1	TGCGCCAGCAGCCAAGAGCGGACAGGGGGTAACTATGGCTACACCTTC	CASSQERTGGNYGYTF
NA	TRBV14	TRBJ2-1	NA	TGTGCCAGCAGCCAAGATTTGAGGAGGTACAATGAGCAGTTCTTC	CASSQDLRRYNEQFF
NA	TRBV2	TRBJ2-3	TRBD2	TGTGCCAGCAGGGGGGGGAGAGATACGCAGTATTTT	CASRGGRDTQYF
NA	TRBV10-2	TRBJ1-1	NA	TGCGCCAGCATGACAGCGACGTCTGAAGCTTTCTTT	CASMTATSEAFF
NA	TRBV2	TRBJ1-5	TRBD1	TGTGCCAGCAGTTACAGGGGGCATAGCCAGCCCCAGCATTTT	CASSYRGHSQPQHF
few	TRBV5-1	TRBJ2-1	TRBD2	TGCGCCAGCAGCTTAGTAGCGCTAGCGGGTATCAGGTATGAGCAGTTCTTC	CASSLVALAGIRYEQFF
NA	TRBV7-2	TRBJ2-7	TRBD2	TGTGCCAGCAGCCGAAGGGCTAGCGGGCTTTACGAGCAGTACTTC	CASSRRASGLYEQYF
NA	TRBV30	TRBJ2-1	NA	TGTGCCTGGACCTTAGGGGCGGGCGAGGAGGGTGAGCAGTTCTTC	CAWTLGAGEEGEQFF
NA	TRBV5-1	TRBJ2-1	TRBD2	TGCGCCAGCAGCTTGGAACTAGCGGAGAACTACAATGAGCAGTTCTTC	CASSLELAENYNEQFF
once	TRBV11-2	TRBJ1-6	NA	TGTGCCAGCAGCGAACAGAGCTCCTATAATTCACCCCTCCACTTT	CASSEQSSYNSPLHF
NA	TRBV5-4	TRBJ2-1	NA	TGTGCCAGCAGCCCCGGAGGGCCAGGGAACAATGAGCAGTTCTTC	CASSPGGPGNNEQFF
NA	TRBV5-1	TRBJ1-1	NA	TGCGCCAGCAGCTTGTCCGGGGGAGTGACTGAAGCTTTCTTT	CASSLSGGVTEAFF
NA	TRBV30	TRBJ2-3	NA	TGTGCCTGGAGGCCGGGGGGCCATAAAGATACGCAGTATTTT	CAWRPGGHKDTQYF
NA	TRBV19	TRBJ2-3	NA	TGTGCCAGTAGTATACGGGGAAGCACAGATACGCAGTATTTT	CASSIRGSTDTQYF
few	TRBV6-4	TRBJ2-1	TRBD2	TGTGCCAGCAGTGACTCAGCGGGAGGGCCTGACGATGAGCAGTTCTTC	CASSDSAGGPDDEQFF
NA	TRBV28	TRBJ1-5	TRBD1	TGTGCCAGCAGTTGGGACAGGGGAAGGGGGATTCGGCCCCAGCATTTT	CASSWDRGRGIRPQHF
NA	TRBV11-3	TRBJ1-2	NA	TGTGCCAGCAGCTTAGATAGCCCGCTCCCTAACTATGGCTACACCTTC	CASSLDSPLPNYGYTF
NA	TRBV5-1	TRBJ2-5	TRBD2	TGCGCCAGCAGCCTCCGACTAGCGGGGTTAGAAGAGACCCAGTACTTC	CASSLRLAGLEETQYF
NA	TRBV29-1	TRBJ2-3	TRBD2	TGCAGCGTCCGGGGGCCTAGCGGGTTCACAGATACGCAGTATTTT	CSVRGPSGFTDTQYF
NA	TRBV5-1	TRBJ2-1	NA	TGCGCCAGCAGCTTGGACGGGGATACCTACAATGAGCAGTTCTTC	CASSLDGDTYNEQFF
few	TRBV2	TRBJ2-1	NA	TGTGCCAGCAATCCCAACAATGAGCAGTTCTTC	CASNPNNEQFF
NA	TRBV2	TRBJ2-3	NA	TGTGCCAGCAGTGCCCGCCGTAGTCTTGATACGCAGTATTTT	CASSARRSLDTQYF
NA	TRBV7-2	TRBJ2-7	TRBD2	TGTGCCAGCAGCTTGGGGCTAGCGGGGGGGCAGAACGAGCAGTACTTC	CASSLGLAGGQNEQYF
once	TRBV29-1	TRBJ2-5	NA	TGCAGCGTTGCGACGGGGCAGGGGCGGGGGGAGACCCAGTACTTC	CSVATGQGRGETQYF
NA	TRBV4-2	TRBJ2-7	NA	TGTGCCAGCAGCCAAGATCCGGCTAGCGAACCCTACGAGCAGTACTTC	CASSQDPASEPYEQYF
NA	TRBV6-5	TRBJ1-6	NA	TGTGCCAGCAGTAGGGGGGGTGAGTATTCACCCCTCCACTTT	CASSRGGEYSPLHF
NA	TRBV30	TRBJ2-1	NA	TGTGCCTGGAGTATTGCGGGGGCGGCAGGTGAGCAGTTCTTC	CAWSIAGAAGEQFF
NA	TRBV29-1	TRBJ2-1	TRBD1	TGCAGCGTTGAAGGCCCCGGACAGGGGTCCTACAATGAGCAGTTCTTC	CSVEGPGQGSYNEQFF
NA	TRBV5-1	TRBJ2-1	NA	TGCGCCAGCAGCGTTACAGGAACTGAGCAGTTCTTC	CASSVTGTEQFF
NA	TRBV4-2	TRBJ1-5	NA	TGTGCCAGCAGCCAAGAAGCCGCACCAGGGTATAGCAATCAGCCCCAGCATTTT	CASSQEAAPGYSNQPQHF
NA	TRBV6-5	TRBJ2-1	NA	TGTGCCAGCAGTTACTCATACAGGGTGGATGAGCAGTTCTTC	CASSYSYRVDEQFF
NA	TRBV19	TRBJ2-1	NA	TGTGCCAGTAGTACCCCCTGGGGAGACTACAATGAGCAGTTCTTC	CASSTPWGDYNEQFF
NA	TRBV6-5	TRBJ1-1	NA	TGTGCCAGCAGCCTAAAACGGGGTGTCCCTGAAGCTTTCTTT	CASSLKRGVPEAFF
NA	TRBV30	TRBJ1-4	TRBD1	TGTGCCTGGAGAGGACAGGGGGATCATGAAAAACTGTTTTTT	CAWRGQGDHEKLFF
NA	TRBV10-1	TRBJ2-7	TRBD1	TGCGCCAGCAGTGCGACGAATACAGGGGGCAACGAGCAGTACTTC	CASSATNTGGNEQYF
NA	TRBV27	TRBJ1-4	NA	TGTGCCAGCAGTTTTGGCAGGTTGAATGAAAAACTGTTTTTT	CASSFGRLNEKLFF
NA	TRBV5-8	TRBJ2-7	NA	TGTGCCAGCAGCTTGGGCGGGGGCTCAGGGTACGAGCAGTACTTC	CASSLGGGSGYEQYF
few	TRBV2	TRBJ1-2	TRBD1	TGTGCCAGCAGTGGGACAGGGGGCTATGGCTACACCTTC	CASSGTGGYGYTF
NA	TRBV6-1	TRBJ1-2	TRBD1	TGTGCCAGCAGTGAAGCGGGACAGGGCCTTAACTATGGCTACACCTTC	CASSEAGQGLNYGYTF
NA	TRBV6-1	TRBJ2-5	TRBD2	TGTGCCAGCAGTGAAAGCGGGGGGGCGGGAGAGACCCAGTACTTC	CASSESGGAGETQYF
NA	TRBV19	TRBJ2-2	NA	TGTGCCAGTAAAGACAGCACGAACACCGGGGAGCTGTTTTTT	CASKDSTNTGELFF